These 16 T cell receptor beta chains share one sample of origin, sequenced in a study of blood T cells in healthy people across ages (dated by TCRdb to between 2014 and 2017). The protocol used for the library was 5' RACE. The reads were generated on an Illumina HiSeq 2500. The second PCR ran for about 7 to 11 cycles and used a J-beta primer mix along with a sample-barcoded 5' primer. TCRdb trimmed public reads at Q25 via fastp, called clones via MiXCR and kept in-frame beta chains. Rows are unified per CDR3 protein, each entry keeping the most common DNA and genes. In this sample the table shows 1.5 million to 2 million distinct CDR3 sequences, approximately 30% of which occur a single time. Roughly 8.2% of the sample is in the top ten clones. Sequenced material: blood. All receptors come from a woman aged 25-40 years in good health.

This clonotype was recorded many times. The chain carries TRBV4-3 and TRBJ2-4, with TRBD2 matching 8 bases. Germline V CDR1 and CDR2: LGHNA, YSLEER. Trimming at V came to 0 bases and at J to 6 bases, leaving 7 bases not matched to a gene. The CDR3 totals 16 residues. CDR3 in DNA: TGCGCCAGCAGCCAAGAATCTAGCGGGTACGGAAACATTCAGTACTTC. Residues: CASSQESSGYGNIQYF.

Points on this clonotype: A read error is possible here, since a much larger clone lies one base away. The chain's CDR3 is CASSPGGHSSYEQYF. CDR3 coding DNA: TGTGCCAGCTCACCAGGGGGGCATTCTTCCTACGAGCAGTACTTC. This chain connects TRBV18 to TRBJ2-7; D tentatively reads TRBD1 or TRBD2 (6 bases each). V dropped 2 bases and J dropped 1 base, with 12 bases sitting between them. The CDR3 has 15 amino acids. From germline, CDR1 is KGHSH and CDR2 LQKENI.

The chain is built from TRBV6-5 and TRBJ2-7, with 9 bases matching TRBD2. J gave up 2 bases and V 6 bases, and 8 bases lay outside the gene matches. CDR1 is MNHEY, CDR2 SVGAGI, per germline. This CDR3 contains 15 residues. DNA of the CDR3: TGTGCCAGCAGCCGGATGCGGGAGGGAACCTACGAGCAGTACTTC. Translation gives CASSRMREGTYEQYF.

In the case of this clonotype: One end of the junction is discordant with germline, which a read error may explain. The CDR3 here is CASSPLRTGGYGHTF. CDR3 nucleotides: TGTGCCAGCAGCCCCCTGAGGACGGGAGGTTATGGCCACACCTTC. The chain links TRBV7-2 to TRBJ1-2; D is ambiguous. Per germline, CDR1 SGHTA and CDR2 FQGNSA. The CDR3 has 15 amino acids.

This clonotype occurred many times. The V call is TRBV20-1, the J call TRBJ2-1; 8 nucleotides line up with TRBD2. Germline CDR1 DFQATT, CDR2 SNEGSKA (reference sequence). V shed 3 bases and J 8 bases; nucleotides not matched to a gene: 9. CDR3 length: 14 amino acids. CDR3 residues: CSASKPGGFDEQFF. The CDR3 DNA follows: TGCAGTGCTAGTAAGCCGGGAGGGTTTGATGAGCAGTTCTTC.

This clonotype appeared once. V gene TRBV11-1 combines with J gene TRBJ1-2; D possibly corresponds to TRBD1 (6 bases). CDR3 length: 14 amino acids. Germline V lookup: CDR1 SGHAT, CDR2 FQDESV (reference sequence). The V end was cut by 9 bases, the J end by 7 bases, with 21 bases between. CDR3 in amino acids: CASTTVWGAGGYTF. CDR3 sequence (DNA): TGTGCCAGTACCACTGTGTGGGGGGCTGGTGGCTACACCTTC.

Only a few counts were recorded for this clonotype. This chain joins TRBV7-2 and TRBJ2-3, with D possibly matching TRBD1 (5 bases). Trimming shortened V by 2 bases and J by 1 base, and 10 bases separated the two germline ends. Per germline, CDR1 SGHTA and CDR2 FQGNSA. The CDR3 is made up of 15 amino acids. CDR3 region: CASSLYRSGTDTQYF. The CDR3 DNA sequence: TGTGCCAGCAGCTTATACAGGTCGGGCACAGATACGCAGTATTTT.

This chain uses TRBV11-3 with TRBJ2-1; TRBD1 aligns across 7 bases. V trimming: 8 bases; J trimming: 3 bases; junction bases outside the gene matches: 7. Per the germline V gene, CDR1 is SGHNT and CDR2 is YENEEA. The CDR3 loop spans 14 amino acids. CDR3 loop: CASGQGVNYNEQFF. CDR3 nucleotide sequence: TGTGCCAGCGGCCAGGGGGTGAACTACAATGAGCAGTTCTTC.

This clonotype has a count of ten or more. V gene TRBV3-1 combines with J gene TRBJ2-7; either TRBD1 or TRBD2 may fit D (5 bases each). The V gene's germline CDR1 is LGHDT and CDR2 YNNKEL (reference sequence). The CDR3 extends over 14 amino acids. Trimming pared 5 bases from V and 0 bases from J, leaving 11 bases between. The CDR3: CASSAGTYSYEQYF. The CDR3 nucleotides are TGTGCCAGCAGCGCCGGGACGTACTCCTACGAGCAGTACTTC.

To note about this clonotype: This may be a read error, as it is one base from a much larger clone. The genes are TRBV5-1 and TRBJ2-7; possible D gene TRBD1, 6 bases. Germline CDR1 and CDR2: SGHRS and YFSETQ. V was trimmed by 3 bases and J by 3 bases, leaving 16 bases between them. The CDR3 runs to 15 residues. The CDR3 region has the DNA TGCGCCAGCAGCTGGGACCCTAGCAGGGGCTACGAGCAGTACTTC. Protein: CASSWDPSRGYEQYF.

This clonotype was counted a few times. The chain links TRBV7-3 to TRBJ2-3, with TRBD2 matching 7 bases. This CDR3 is 17 amino acids long. Germline V CDR1 and CDR2: SGHTA, FQGTGA. The ends lost 5 bases at V and 1 base at J; junction bases unmatched: 12. This chain's CDR3 is CASSPVGVAGRTDTQYF. The DNA for the CDR3 is TGTGCCAGCAGCCCGGTAGGGGTAGCGGGTCGCACAGATACGCAGTATTTT.

On this clonotype: A much bigger clone sits one base away, suggesting this may be a read error. The gene calls are TRBV18 and TRBJ1-2; TRBD1 might be the D (5 bases). This CDR3 contains 13 residues. Germline V gene lookup returns CDR1 KGHSH and CDR2 LQKENI. The CDR3 region has the DNA TGTGCCGGCTCACCATCCTCCGGGGACGGCTACACCTTC. Residues: CAGSPSSGDGYTF.

The V and J genes are TRBV2 and TRBJ2-2; 8 bases agree with TRBD2. Looked up from germline, CDR1 is SNHLY and CDR2 is FYNNEI. Unmatched junction bases numbered 11, after V lost 8 bases and J lost 3 bases. The CDR3 loop spans 16 amino acids. CDR3 amino acids: CASAGGEGLDTGELFF. CDR3 nucleotide sequence: TGTGCCAGCGCCGGGGGGGAGGGCCTGGACACCGGGGAGCTGTTTTTT.

This chain uses TRBV20-1 with TRBJ2-5; D may match TRBD1 or TRBD2 (5 bases each). Between the trimmed V and J ends, which lost 1 base and 7 bases, there was a span of 7 bases. Looked up from germline, CDR1 is DFQATT and CDR2 is SNEGSKA (reference sequence). This CDR3 contains 11 residues. CDR3 loop: CSARGGGTQYF. The CDR3 bases are TGCAGTGCTAGAGGTGGGGGGACCCAGTACTTC.

The chain recombines TRBV29-1 with TRBJ1-1; 9 nucleotides match TRBD1. In germline, CDR1 is SQVTM, CDR2 ANQGSEA. Losses at the gene ends were 0 bases for V and 2 bases for J; bases not matched to a gene: 10. CDR3 length: 17 residues. The CDR3 region is CSVEDLPRDRVNTEAFF. Written as DNA, the CDR3 is TGCAGCGTTGAAGATCTCCCTAGGGACAGGGTAAACACTGAAGCTTTCTTT.

This clonotype was found many times. The rearrangement joins TRBV7-2 to TRBJ2-5, with a weak D call TRBD2 (6 bases). Germline values: CDR1 SGHTA, CDR2 FQGNSA. Trimming removed 5 bases at V and 5 bases at J, with 21 bases between. The CDR3 totals 16 residues. CDR3 in amino acids: CASSLGTLATRETQYF. CDR3 DNA sequence: TGTGCCAGCAGCCTCGGGACTTTAGCGACTAGGGAGACCCAGTACTTC.